Sequencing of this TCR beta chain was carried out in a study of T-cell memory formation after mild COVID-19 (dated by TCRdb to the early 2020s). Some background on the complete study: TCR sequence clusters from the two donors were largely donor specific. In a couple of donors, T-cell clones that expanded and contracted after mild COVID-19 were followed by sequencing TCRalpha and TCRbeta repertoires longitudinally. Two young, previously healthy adult volunteers, one female and one male, were included in the cohort.

Ficoll-Paque density gradient centrifugation was used to isolate PBMCs. V and J are truncated by 6 bases and 1 base respectively, leaving an intervening sequence of 15 bases. Measured from the cysteine to the phenylalanine, the CDR3 is 15 residues long. Only the CDR3 DNA stays, 45 bases, in frame from base 1. Taken from the germline V gene, the CDR1 and CDR2 loops are SGHAT and FQNNGV. Results the study describes overall, beyond this receptor: The second-wave clones that peaked on day 37 were not confirmed to be SARS-CoV-2 specific. The study included only a couple of mild cases, and larger cohorts that include severe cases with pre-infection samples were judged to be necessary. Contracting CD4+ clones appeared mostly in the CM and EM memory subsets, whereas CD8+ clones were enriched in EMRA. Balanced CD4/CD8 phenotypes were observed for clones contracting from day 15 to 85, whereas a bias towards CD4+ was observed for a second wave of clones expanding from day 15 to 37. Some responding clones were detected in pre-infection memory, which suggested that pre-existing cross-reactive memory T cells had joined the SARS-CoV-2 response.

The sequencer listed for this sample is Illumina NovaSeq 6000. Using 5'RACE with constant-segment primers, TCRalpha and TCRbeta cDNA libraries were constructed, with sample barcodes and unique molecular identifiers added in the process. Trizol reagent was used to extract RNA from every sample. Amplification of the libraries took two PCR steps, and the second step added a second sample barcode plus Illumina TruSeq adapters. Libraries were sequenced on an Illumina NovaSeq with 2 x 150 bp paired-end reads. From the authors' description of their analysis: The reads were demultiplexed and collapsed into UMI-guided consensus sequences using migec v1.2.7. Using mixcr v2.1.11, UMI consensuses were aligned to TRA and TRB V and J templates and then assembled into clonotypes. Clonotypes were classified as expanded or contracted when called significant by both edgeR and NoisET, with noise models trained on biological replicates. edgeR calls used a false discovery rate-adjusted p below 0.01 and a log2 fold-change threshold of 1. As an exploratory analysis of dynamics, max-normalized trajectories of the 1000 most abundant clonotypes were examined with PCA combined with hierarchical clustering. Separately sequenced CD4+ and CD8+ repertoires were used to assign the CD4 or CD8 phenotype of responding clones. TCRdb took the public reads, trimmed them with fastp at Q25, ran MiXCR for clone calling and kept in-frame beta chains. CDR3 protein sequences are deduplicated, and each keeps its most common genes and DNA. TCRdb's processing, not the study's, gives the V and J calls here. This sample lists 250,000 to 350,000 distinct CDR3 sequences; roughly an eighth were detected once. The top ten clones comprise roughly 21% of the sample.

Comment on this clonotype: Its specific antigen is unknown. Base-call qualities are not available, and no considerably larger clone is one nucleotide away.

The sequence was obtained from a man aged 18 to 30 who had mild COVID-19 (a few samples of this study predate the infection). The sample titles of this study are shuffled in the database, so cell type and time point are left out; the donor was told from shared clones. The sequencing sample was made of PBMCs or a T cell subset sorted from them (not recorded which). The rearrangement joined TRBV11-2 to TRBJ2-5, with no confidently assigned D gene. The CDR3 region has the sequence CASSQGGSGQETQYF. The bases read TGTGCCAGCAGTCAAGGTGGTTCTGGCCAAGAGACCCAGTACTTC.